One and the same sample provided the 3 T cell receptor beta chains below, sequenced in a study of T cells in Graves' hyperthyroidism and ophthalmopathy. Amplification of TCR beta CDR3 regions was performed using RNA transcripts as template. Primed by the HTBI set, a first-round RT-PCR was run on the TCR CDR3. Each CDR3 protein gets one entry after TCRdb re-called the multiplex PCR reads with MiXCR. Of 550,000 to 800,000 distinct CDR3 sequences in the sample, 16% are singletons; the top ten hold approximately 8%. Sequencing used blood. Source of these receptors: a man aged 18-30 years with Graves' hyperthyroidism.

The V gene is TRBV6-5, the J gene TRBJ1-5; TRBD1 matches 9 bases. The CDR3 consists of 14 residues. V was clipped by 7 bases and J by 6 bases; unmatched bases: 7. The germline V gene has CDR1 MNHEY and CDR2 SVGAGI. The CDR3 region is CASKLDRGTQPQHF. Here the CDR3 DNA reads TGTGCCAGCAAGTTGGACAGGGGAACTCAGCCCCAGCATTTT.

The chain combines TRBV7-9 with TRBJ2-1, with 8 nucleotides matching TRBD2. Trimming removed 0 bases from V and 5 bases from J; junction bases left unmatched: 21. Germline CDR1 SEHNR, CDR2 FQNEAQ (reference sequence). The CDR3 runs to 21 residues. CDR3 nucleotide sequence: TGTGCCAGCAGCTTAGCGGACTTCCGAGGGCTAGCGGGTATGAGGAACAATGAGCAGTTCTTC. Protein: CASSLADFRGLAGMRNNEQFF.

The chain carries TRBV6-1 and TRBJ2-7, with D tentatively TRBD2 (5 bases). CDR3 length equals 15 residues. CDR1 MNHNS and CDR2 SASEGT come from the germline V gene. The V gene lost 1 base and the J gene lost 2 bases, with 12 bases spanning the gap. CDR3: CASSEVPSFAYEQYF. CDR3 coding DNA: TGTGCCAGCAGTGAAGTCCCTAGCTTCGCCTACGAGCAGTACTTC.